This T cell receptor (beta chain) was identified during a study of beta chain features in type 1 diabetes. Study information: Patients looked much like healthy donors when it came to age, gender and cell yields.

Germline lookup yields CDR1 KGHSH and CDR2 LQKENI. Trimming took 2 bases from V and 12 from J, leaving 20 bases between them. This CDR3 is 15 amino acids long. The investigators reverse transcribed all of the isolated RNA, so they sequenced expressed TCRB transcripts. Some clones are missing from TCRdb's copy, which holds only in-frame ones; the method was immunoSEQ multiplex PCR. In the table there are roughly 400,000 clones, 9.5% to 10% of which are singletons. Whole-study findings and limits: In every one of the four CD4+ subsets, TCRB CDR3s were moderately but significantly shorter in Type 1 diabetes patients. VDJ junctions sequenced from type 1 diabetes patients showed fewer insertions and more deletions.

The table lists this clone with many counts. Its target is not known. Via CD45RO/CCR7/CD25/CD127/CD95/CD27, cells of the CD4+ naive, central memory, regulatory and stem cell-like memory subsets were sorted. Every sorted population was more than 95% pure. This receptor was taken from a man aged 25 to 45 with type 1 diabetes. Sequencing input: central memory CD4+ T cells from blood. V usage is TRBV18 and J usage is TRBJ2-1, with D perhaps assigned TRBD1 or TRBD2 (5 bases each). CDR3 DNA sequence: TGTGCCAGCTCACCATCGGGACGCACCCTGGCGGGGCAGTTCTTC. Translating it yields CASSPSGRTLAGQFF.